Detailed here is one TCR beta chain. Its antigen is undetermined. The sample is drawn from a study of cytomegalovirus exposure and HLA in healthy donors. Study-wide background: Unique TCR beta sequences numbering some 120 million came from around 180 million T cells in an earlier analysis. Assignment to the Caucasian-associated ancestry cluster applied to about 80% of the approximately 400 genotyped donors. The study, taken as a whole, reports: Later analysis demonstrated an association between a missense DCLRE1C variant and TCR beta V- and J-gene trimming.

Trimming at V came to 1 base and at J to 5 bases, leaving 3 bases not matched to a gene. The CDR3 runs to 14 residues. CDR1 and CDR2 from the germline V gene are MDHEN and SYDVKM. PCR involved 60 Vbeta and 13 Jbeta primers. TCRdb's table, derived via immunoSEQ multiplex PCR, lists solely in-frame clones and lacks some. The sample includes about 190,000 clones, 83% of them seen just once. J is TRBJ2-5 and V is TRBV28; TRBD2 agrees at 8 bases. The TCR originated in a man aged 35-49 years in good health and CMV-seropositive. Sequenced material: PBMCs. The CDR3 DNA sequence: TGTGCCAGCAGTTTATTAGCGGGATTGGAGACCCAGTACTTC. The encoded protein is CASSLLAGLETQYF.